This TCR beta chain stems from a study of cytomegalovirus exposure and HLA in healthy donors. Overall study findings and caveats: In the analysis, some V segments, TRBV6-2 and TRBV6-3 included, were excluded as indistinguishable. Later analysis associated a missense DCLRE1C variant with TCR beta V- and J-gene trimming.

The CDR3 spans 17 residues. The germline V gene encodes CDR1 GTSNPN and CDR2 SVGIG (reference sequence). V was cut by 0 bases and J by 7 bases, with 21 bases left in between. PCR primers comprised 60 Vbeta and 13 Jbeta primers. The data were produced by immunoSEQ multiplex PCR, yet TCRdb's version contains in-frame clones alone and is incomplete. This sample has 53,000 or so clones; about 69% occur once, and the top ten carry 6.8%. Only a few counts were recorded for this clone. The antigen is undetermined. The donors (healthy individuals) were bone marrow donors. This receptor was taken from a man aged 25-45 years in good health and CMV-seropositive. The chain links TRBV30 to TRBJ1-4; D may be TRBD1 (6 bases). The sequencing input was PBMCs. The CDR3: CAWSVDARWGGSEKLFF. DNA of the CDR3: TGTGCCTGGAGTGTAGACGCACGTTGGGGGGGCAGTGAAAAACTGTTTTTT.